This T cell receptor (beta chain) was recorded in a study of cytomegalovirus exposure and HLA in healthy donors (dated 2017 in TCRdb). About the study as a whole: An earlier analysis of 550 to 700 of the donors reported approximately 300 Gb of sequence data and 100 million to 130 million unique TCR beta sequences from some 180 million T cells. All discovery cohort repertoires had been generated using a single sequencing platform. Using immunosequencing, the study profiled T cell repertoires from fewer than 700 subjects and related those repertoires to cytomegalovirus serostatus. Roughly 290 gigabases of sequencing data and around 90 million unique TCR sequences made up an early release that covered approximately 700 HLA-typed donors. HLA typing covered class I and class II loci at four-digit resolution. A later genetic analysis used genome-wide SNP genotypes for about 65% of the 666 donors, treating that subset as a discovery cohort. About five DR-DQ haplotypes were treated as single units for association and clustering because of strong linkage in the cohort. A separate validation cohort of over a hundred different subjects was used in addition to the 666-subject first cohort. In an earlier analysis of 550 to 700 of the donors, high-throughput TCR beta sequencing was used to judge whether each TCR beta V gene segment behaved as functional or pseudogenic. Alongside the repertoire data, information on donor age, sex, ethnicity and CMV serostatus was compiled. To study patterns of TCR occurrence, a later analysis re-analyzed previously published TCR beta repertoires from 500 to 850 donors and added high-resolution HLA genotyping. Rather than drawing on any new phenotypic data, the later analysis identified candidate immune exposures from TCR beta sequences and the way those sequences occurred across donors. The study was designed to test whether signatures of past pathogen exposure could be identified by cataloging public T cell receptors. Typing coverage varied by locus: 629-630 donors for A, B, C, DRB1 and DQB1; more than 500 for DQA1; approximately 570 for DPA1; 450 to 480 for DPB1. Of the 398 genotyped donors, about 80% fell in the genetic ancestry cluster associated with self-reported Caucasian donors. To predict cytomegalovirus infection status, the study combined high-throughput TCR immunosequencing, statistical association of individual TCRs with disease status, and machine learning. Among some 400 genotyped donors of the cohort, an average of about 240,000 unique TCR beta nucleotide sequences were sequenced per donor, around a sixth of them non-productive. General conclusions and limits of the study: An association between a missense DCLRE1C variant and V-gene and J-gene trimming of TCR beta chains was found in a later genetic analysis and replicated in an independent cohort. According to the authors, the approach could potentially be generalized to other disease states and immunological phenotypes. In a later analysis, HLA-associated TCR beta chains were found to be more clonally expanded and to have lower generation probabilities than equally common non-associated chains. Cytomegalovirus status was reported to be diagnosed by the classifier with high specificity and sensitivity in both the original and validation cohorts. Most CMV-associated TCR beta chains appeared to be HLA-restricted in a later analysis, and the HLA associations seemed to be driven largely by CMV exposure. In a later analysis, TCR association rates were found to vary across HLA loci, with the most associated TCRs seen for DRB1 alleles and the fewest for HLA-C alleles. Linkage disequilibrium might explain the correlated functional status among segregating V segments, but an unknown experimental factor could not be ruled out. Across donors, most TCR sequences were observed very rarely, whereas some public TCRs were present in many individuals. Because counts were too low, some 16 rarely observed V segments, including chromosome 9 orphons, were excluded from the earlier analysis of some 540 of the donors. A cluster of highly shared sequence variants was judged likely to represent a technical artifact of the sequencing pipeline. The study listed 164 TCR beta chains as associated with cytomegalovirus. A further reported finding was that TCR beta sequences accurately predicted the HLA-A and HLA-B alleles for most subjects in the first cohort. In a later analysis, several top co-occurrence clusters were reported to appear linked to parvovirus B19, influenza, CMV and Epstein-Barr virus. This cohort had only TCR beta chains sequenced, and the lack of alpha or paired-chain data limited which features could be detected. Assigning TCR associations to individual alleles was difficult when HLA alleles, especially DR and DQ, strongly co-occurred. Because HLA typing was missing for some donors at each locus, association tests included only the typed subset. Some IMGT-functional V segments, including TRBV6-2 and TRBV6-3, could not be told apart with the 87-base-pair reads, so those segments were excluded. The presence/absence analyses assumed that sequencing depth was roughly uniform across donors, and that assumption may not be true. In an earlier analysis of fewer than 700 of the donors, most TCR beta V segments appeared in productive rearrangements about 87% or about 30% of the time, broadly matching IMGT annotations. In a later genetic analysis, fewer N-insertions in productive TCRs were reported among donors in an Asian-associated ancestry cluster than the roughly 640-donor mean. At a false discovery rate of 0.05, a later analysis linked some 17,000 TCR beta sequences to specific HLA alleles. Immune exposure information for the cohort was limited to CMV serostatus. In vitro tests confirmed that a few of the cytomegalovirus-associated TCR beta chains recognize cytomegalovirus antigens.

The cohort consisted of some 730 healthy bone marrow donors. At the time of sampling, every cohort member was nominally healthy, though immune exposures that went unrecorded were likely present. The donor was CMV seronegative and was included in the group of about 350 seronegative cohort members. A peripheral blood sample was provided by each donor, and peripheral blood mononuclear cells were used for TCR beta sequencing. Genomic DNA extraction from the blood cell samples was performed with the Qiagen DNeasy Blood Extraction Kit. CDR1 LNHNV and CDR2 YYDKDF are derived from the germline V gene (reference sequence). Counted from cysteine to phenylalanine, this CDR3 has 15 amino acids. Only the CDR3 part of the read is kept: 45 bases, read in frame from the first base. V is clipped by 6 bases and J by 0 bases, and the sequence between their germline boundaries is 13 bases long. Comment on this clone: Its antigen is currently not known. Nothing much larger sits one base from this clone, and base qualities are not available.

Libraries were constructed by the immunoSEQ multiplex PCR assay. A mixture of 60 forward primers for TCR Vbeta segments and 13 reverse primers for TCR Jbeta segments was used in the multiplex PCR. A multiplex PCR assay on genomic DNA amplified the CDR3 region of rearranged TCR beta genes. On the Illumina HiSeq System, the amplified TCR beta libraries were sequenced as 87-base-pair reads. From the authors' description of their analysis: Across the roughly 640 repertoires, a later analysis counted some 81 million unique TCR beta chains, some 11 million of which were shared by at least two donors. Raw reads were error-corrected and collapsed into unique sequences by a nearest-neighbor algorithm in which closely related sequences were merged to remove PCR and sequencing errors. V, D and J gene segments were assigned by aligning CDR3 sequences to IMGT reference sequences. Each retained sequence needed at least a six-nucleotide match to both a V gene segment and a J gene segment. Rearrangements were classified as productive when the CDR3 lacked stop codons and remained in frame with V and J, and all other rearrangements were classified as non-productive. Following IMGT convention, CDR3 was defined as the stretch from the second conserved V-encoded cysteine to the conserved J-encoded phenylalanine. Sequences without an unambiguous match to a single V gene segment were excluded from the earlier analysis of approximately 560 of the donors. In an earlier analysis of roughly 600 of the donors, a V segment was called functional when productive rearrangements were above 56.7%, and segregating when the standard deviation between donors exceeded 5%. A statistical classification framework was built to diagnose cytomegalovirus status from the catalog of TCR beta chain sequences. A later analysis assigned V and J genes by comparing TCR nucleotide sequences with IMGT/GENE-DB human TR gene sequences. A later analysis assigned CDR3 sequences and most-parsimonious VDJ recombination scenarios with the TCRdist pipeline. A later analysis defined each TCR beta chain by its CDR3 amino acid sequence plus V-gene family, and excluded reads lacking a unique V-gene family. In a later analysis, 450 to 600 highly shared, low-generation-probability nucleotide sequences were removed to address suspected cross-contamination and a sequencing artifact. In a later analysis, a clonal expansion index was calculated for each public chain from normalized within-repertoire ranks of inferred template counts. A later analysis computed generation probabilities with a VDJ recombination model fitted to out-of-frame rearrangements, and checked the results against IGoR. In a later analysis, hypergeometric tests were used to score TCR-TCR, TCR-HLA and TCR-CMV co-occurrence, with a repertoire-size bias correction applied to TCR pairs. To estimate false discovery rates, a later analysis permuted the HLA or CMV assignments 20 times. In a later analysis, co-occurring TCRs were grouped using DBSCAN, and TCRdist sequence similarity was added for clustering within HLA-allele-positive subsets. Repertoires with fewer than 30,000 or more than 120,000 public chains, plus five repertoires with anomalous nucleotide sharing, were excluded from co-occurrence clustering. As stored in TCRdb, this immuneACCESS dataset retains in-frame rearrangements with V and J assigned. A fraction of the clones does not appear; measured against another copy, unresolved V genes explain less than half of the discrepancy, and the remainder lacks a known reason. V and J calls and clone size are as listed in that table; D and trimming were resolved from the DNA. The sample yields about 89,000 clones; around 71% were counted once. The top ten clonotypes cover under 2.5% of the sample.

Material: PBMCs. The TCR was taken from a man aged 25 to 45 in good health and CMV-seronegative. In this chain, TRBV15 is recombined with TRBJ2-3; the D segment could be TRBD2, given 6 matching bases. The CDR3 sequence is CATSGSEGSTDTQYF. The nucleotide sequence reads TGTGCCACCAGTGGGTCGGAGGGAAGCACAGATACGCAGTATTTT. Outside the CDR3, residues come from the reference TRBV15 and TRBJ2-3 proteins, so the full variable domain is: DAMVIQNPRYQVTQFGKPVTLSCSQTLNHNVMYWYQQKSSQAPKLLFHYYDKDFNNEADTPDNFQSRRPNTSFCFLDIRSPGLGDTAMYLCATSGSEGSTDTQYFGPGTRLTVL.